What follows is one TCR beta chain and its context. The data were produced by immunoSEQ multiplex PCR, yet TCRdb's version contains in-frame clones alone and is incomplete. The data contain 250,000 to 350,000 clones, roughly 84% of them seen just once; the ten biggest clones take up around 1%. The data derive from a study of blood T cell repertoires in COVID-19. Overall study: The origin of the acute and convalescent COVID-19 samples was the United States, Italy and Spain. PBMCs, B-cell-depleted T cells, or T cells were the source of the cDNA or gDNA that made up the material.

V lost 6 bases and J 3 bases, leaving 11 bases between the germline ends. The CDR3 covers 14 residues. CDR1 is LNHDA, CDR2 SQIVND, per germline (reference sequence). Seattle patient enrollment occurred during active infection, with longitudinal follow-up thereafter. The V gene is TRBV19, the J gene TRBJ1-4; weak D call: TRBD1 (5 bases). The TCR originated in a human donor with COVID-19, enrolled during active disease. The donor label of this sample is uncertain. The sample was peripheral blood. The CDR3 sequence: CASRPDSSNEKLFF. CDR3 nucleotides: TGTGCCAGTAGACCCGACAGTTCTAATGAAAAACTGTTTTTT. The complete variable domain, with remaining parts taken from reference TRBV19 and TRBJ1-4, reads DGGITQSPKYLFRKEGQNVTLSCEQNLNHDAMYWYRQDPGQGLRLIYYSQIVNDFQKGDIAEGYSVSREKKESFPLTVTSAQKNPTAFYLCASRPDSSNEKLFFGSGTQLSVL.